The clone carrying this T cell receptor (beta chain) came up a few times. Its specificity is not known. This record belongs to a study of T cell responses to AZD1222 COVID-19 vaccine. Background on the study: Pooled samples include second doses given at about 4 or 12 weeks.

This CDR3 spans 15 amino acids. V lost 2 bases to trimming and J lost 0 bases, with 10 bases between them. CDR1 ENHRY and CDR2 SYGVKD come from the germline V gene. Notes on the study in general: Reports indicate that nearly half of spike-specific TCRs are directed at unmutated variant regions. Repertoires were obtained only post-peak T cell response. At baseline, just 6 or 7 AZD1222 recipients tested seropositive.

The assay was immunoSEQ multiplex PCR, and TCRdb's table has in-frame clones only and misses some. Of about 85,000 clones listed, approximately 87% are singletons. The chain recombines TRBV10-3 with TRBJ1-2; D may be TRBD1 (5 bases). This specimen consisted of peripheral blood, obtained on day 0 of AZD1222 vaccination. This TCR was sampled from an adult in good health. CDR3 loop: CAISERGATNYGYTF. Here the CDR3 DNA reads TGTGCCATCAGTGAGAGGGGTGCCACTAACTATGGCTACACCTTC.